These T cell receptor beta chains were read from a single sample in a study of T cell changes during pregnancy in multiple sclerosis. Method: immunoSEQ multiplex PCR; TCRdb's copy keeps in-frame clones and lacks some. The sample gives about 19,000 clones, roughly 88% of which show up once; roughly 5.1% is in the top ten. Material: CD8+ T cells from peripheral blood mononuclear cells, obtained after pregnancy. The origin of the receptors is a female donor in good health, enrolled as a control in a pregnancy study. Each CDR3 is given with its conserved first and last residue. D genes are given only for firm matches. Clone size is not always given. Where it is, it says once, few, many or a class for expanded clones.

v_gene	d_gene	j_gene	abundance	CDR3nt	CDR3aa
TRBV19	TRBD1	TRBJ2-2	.	TGTGCCAGTAGTGACAGGGAATGGGTCACCGGGGAGCTGTTTTTT	CASSDREWVTGELFF
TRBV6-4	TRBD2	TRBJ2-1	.	TGTGCCAGCAGTAGCGGGGGGGCTTCCTACAATGAGCAGTTCTTC	CASSSGGASYNEQFF
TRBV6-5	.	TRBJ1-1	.	TGTGCCAGCATTAACAGGATGAACACTGAAGCTTTCTTT	CASINRMNTEAFF
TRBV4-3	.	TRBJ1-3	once	TGCGCCAGCAGCCAAGGGAGGGGCTCTGGAAACACCATATATTTT	CASSQGRGSGNTIYF
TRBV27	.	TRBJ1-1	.	TGTGCCAGCAGTTCGGGGGGGACTGAAGCTTTCTTT	CASSSGGTEAFF
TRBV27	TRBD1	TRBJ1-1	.	TGTGCCAGCAGTTTAGTGGGACAGGGCGGCACTGAAGCTTTCTTT	CASSLVGQGGTEAFF
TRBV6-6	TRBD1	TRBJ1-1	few	TGTGCCAGCGGGAAAACAGGGGGCACCACTGAAGCTTTCTTT	CASGKTGGTTEAFF
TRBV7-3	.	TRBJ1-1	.	TGTGCCAGCAGCTTATCTCCAGGGAACACTGAAGCTTTCTTT	CASSLSPGNTEAFF
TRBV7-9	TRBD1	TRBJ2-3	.	TGTGCCAGCAGCCCCTTTGACAGGGTCACAGATACGCAGTATTTT	CASSPFDRVTDTQYF
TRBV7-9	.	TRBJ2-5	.	TGTGCCAGCAGCTTTTTCGGCGGAACCAAAGAGACCCAGTACTTC	CASSFFGGTKETQYF
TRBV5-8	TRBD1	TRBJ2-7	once	TGTGCCAGCATCAAGGGACAGGGGGCTTCCTACGAGCAGTACTTC	CASIKGQGASYEQYF
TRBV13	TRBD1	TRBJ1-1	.	TGTGCCAGCAGCCCTGGGGGGCTAGGGGGCGTGAACACTGAAGCTTTCTTT	CASSPGGLGGVNTEAFF
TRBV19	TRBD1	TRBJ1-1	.	TGTGCCAGTAGTACCAGACAGGGCGCCAGAACTGAAGCTTTCTTT	CASSTRQGARTEAFF
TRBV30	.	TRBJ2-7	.	TGTGCCTGGAGAGCAGGAGGGTCCTACTACGAGCAGTACTTC	CAWRAGGSYYEQYF
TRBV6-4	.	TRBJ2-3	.	TGTGCCAGCAGTGGGACAAACACAGATACGCAGTATTTT	CASSGTNTDTQYF
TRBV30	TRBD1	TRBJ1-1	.	TGTGCCTGGAGTCTAAAGGGACAGCGGTACACTGAAGCTTTCTTT	CAWSLKGQRYTEAFF
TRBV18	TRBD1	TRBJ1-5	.	TGTGCCAGCTCACCCGGGACAGGGACAACTGATCAGCCCCAGCATTTT	CASSPGTGTTDQPQHF
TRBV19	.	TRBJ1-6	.	TGTGCCAGTAGTATGGGCGGGTTGAATTCACCCCTCCACTTT	CASSMGGLNSPLHF
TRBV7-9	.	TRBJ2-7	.	TGTGCCAGCAGTTCCCAAGGGGGCTACGAGCAGTACTTC	CASSSQGGYEQYF
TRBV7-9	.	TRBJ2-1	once	TGTGCCAGCAGCTTCTCCGGGGGAACATACAATGAGCAGTTCTTC	CASSFSGGTYNEQFF
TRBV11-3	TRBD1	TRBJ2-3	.	TGTGCCAGCAGCCCCTGGACAGGGGAGCAAGCAGATACGCAGTATTTT	CASSPWTGEQADTQYF
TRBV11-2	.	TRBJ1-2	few	TGTGCCAGCAGCTTAGGTAGCGGCTACACCTTC	CASSLGSGYTF
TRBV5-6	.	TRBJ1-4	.	TGTGCCAGCAGCAGGCGGGAGAGCGAAAAACTGTTTTTT	CASSRRESEKLFF
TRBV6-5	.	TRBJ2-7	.	TGTGCCAGCGGGCCGGGACATAACTCCTACGAGCAGTACTTC	CASGPGHNSYEQYF
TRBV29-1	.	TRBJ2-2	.	TGCAGCGTGTCGGGCGGGACGGCGAACACCGGGGAGCTGTTTTTT	CSVSGGTANTGELFF
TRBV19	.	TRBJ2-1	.	TGTGCCAGTAAAACAGCTACACTGAGCTCCTACAATGAGCAGTTCTTC	CASKTATLSSYNEQFF
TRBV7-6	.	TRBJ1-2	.	TGTGCCAGCAGCTTACAGGGGAGCTATGGCTACACCTTC	CASSLQGSYGYTF
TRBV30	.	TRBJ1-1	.	TGTGCCTGGAGTGACGGGTTGGCCGGCACTGAAGCTTTCTTT	CAWSDGLAGTEAFF